A selection of T cell receptor beta chains follows, all from one sample in a study of CD8+ T cells in alopecia areata. The data were produced by immunoSEQ multiplex PCR, yet TCRdb's version contains in-frame clones alone and is incomplete. The sample holds 150,000 to 200,000 clones, 50% to 70% seen once. The sample in question was CD4+ T cells sorted from blood, obtained at week 0. The receptor set was obtained from a human donor with alopecia areata. Each CDR3 is given with its conserved first and last residue. Each record gives: CDR3 length, clone size, D gene, J gene, V gene, CDR3 DNA, CDR3 protein. D genes are given only for firm matches. Some rows mark clone size as missing; the rest say once, few, many or name a class of expanded clone.

14,-,-,TRBJ1-1,TRBV12-5,TGTGCTAGTGGTTTGGGACAGCAGAACACTGAAGCTTTCTTT,CASGLGQQNTEAFF
13,-,TRBD1,TRBJ1-2,TRBV19,TGTGCCAGTACCAGGGACAGGGGAGGAGGCTACACCTTC,CASTRDRGGGYTF
12,few,-,TRBJ1-6,TRBV6-6,TGTGCCAGCAGTCCCGGGGCCTCACCCCTCCACTTT,CASSPGASPLHF
15,-,-,TRBJ2-7,TRBV7-8,TGTGCCAGCAGCTTAGACGTGACAGCGGTCTACGAGCAGTACTTC,CASSLDVTAVYEQYF
16,-,-,TRBJ1-6,TRBV30,TGTGCCTGGAGTGTTGGCAGGCGGTCCTATAATTCACCCCTCCACTTT,CAWSVGRRSYNSPLHF
13,-,TRBD1,TRBJ1-2,TRBV29-1,TGCAGCGTTGAGGGACAGGGTCTGCGGGGCTACACCTTC,CSVEGQGLRGYTF
14,-,-,TRBJ1-5,TRBV2,TGTGCCAGCAGCGGTACAGGATACAATCAGCCCCAGCATTTT,CASSGTGYNQPQHF
12,-,-,TRBJ1-6,TRBV30,TGTGCCAGACAGGCAAATAATTCACCCCTCCACTTT,CARQANNSPLHF
12,-,-,TRBJ1-2,TRBV30,TGTGCCGCTAAACACGGACGGGGAGGCTACACCTTC,CAAKHGRGGYTF
18,-,-,TRBJ1-6,TRBV4-2,TGTGCCAGCAGCCAAGCTCCCCCGACAGGCCTAGATAATTCACCCCTCCACTTT,CASSQAPPTGLDNSPLHF